This paragraph covers one TCR beta chain sequence. The antigen is unknown. The CDR3 totals 10 residues. This entry comes from a study of STAT5B mutations in CD4+ large granular lymphocyte leukemia. Broader study findings: Main leukemic clonotypes were patient-specific, but more than 20% appeared at low frequency elsewhere. Top patient clones used TRBV06 genes more often: 8/27 versus 2/35 in controls.

Sequencing was performed with immunoSEQ multiplex PCR; in TCRdb, only in-frame clones are kept and a portion is missing. This sample has 34,000 or so clones; just under 85% occur once, and the top ten carry about 4.6%. The clonotype was recovered from a human donor in good health. The genes are TRBV21-1 and TRBJ2-7; the table's D call of TRBD2 was not tested on the DNA. TRBV21-1 is a pseudogene locus. Sequencing input: CD4+ T cells from blood buffy coats. The CDR3 nucleotides are TGTGCCAGCACGTCTTCCGAGCAGTACTTC. Translated, it gives CASTSSEQYF.